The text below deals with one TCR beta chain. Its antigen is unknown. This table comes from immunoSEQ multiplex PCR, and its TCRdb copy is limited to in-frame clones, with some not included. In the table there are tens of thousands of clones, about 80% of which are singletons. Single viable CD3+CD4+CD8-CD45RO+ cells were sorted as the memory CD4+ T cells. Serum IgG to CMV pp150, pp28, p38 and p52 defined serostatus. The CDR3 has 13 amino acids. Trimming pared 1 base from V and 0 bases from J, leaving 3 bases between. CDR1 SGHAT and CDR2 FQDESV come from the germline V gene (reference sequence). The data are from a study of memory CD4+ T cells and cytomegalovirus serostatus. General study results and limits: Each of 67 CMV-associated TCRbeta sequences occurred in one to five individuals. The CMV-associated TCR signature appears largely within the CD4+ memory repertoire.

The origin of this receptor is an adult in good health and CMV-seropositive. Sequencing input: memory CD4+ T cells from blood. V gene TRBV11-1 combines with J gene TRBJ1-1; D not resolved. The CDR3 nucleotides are TGTGCCAGCAGCTTAGGCTTGAACACTGAAGCTTTCTTT. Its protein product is CASSLGLNTEAFF.